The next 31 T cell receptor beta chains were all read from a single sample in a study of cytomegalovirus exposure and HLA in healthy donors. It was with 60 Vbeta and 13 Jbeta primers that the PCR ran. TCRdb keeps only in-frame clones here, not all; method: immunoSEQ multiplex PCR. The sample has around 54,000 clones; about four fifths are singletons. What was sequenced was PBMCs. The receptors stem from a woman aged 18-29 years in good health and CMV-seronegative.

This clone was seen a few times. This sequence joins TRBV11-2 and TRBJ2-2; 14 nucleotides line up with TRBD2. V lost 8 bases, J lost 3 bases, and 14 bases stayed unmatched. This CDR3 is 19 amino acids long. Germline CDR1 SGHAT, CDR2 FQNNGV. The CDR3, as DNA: TGTGCCAGCCGGCCCCCCGGGACTAGCGGGAGAAGTGACACCGGGGAGCTGTTTTTT. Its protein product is CASRPPGTSGRSDTGELFF. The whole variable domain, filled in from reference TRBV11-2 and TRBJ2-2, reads EAGVAQSPRYKIIEKRQSVAFWCNPISGHATLYWYQQILGQGPKLLIQFQNNGVVDDSQLPKDRFSAERLKGVDSTLKIQPAKLEDSAVYLCASRPPGTSGRSDTGELFFGEGSRLTVL.

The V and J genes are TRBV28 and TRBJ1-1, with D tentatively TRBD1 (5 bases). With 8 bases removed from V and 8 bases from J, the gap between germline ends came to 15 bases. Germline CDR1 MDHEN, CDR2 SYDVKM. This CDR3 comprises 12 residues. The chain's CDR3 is CASRRWGLEAFF. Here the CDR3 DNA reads TGTGCCAGCCGACGATGGGGCCTCGAAGCTTTCTTT.

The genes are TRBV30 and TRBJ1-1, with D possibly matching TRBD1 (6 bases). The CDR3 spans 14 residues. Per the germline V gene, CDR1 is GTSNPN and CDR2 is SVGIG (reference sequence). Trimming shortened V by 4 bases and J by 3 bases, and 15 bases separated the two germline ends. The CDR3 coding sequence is TGTGCCTGGACCCCGATCGAGGGGGACACTGAAGCTTTCTTT. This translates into CAWTPIEGDTEAFF.

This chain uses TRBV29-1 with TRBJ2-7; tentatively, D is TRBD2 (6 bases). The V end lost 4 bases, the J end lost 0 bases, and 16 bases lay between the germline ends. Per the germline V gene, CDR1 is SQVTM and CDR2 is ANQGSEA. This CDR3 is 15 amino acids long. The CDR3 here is CSVATRGKDSYEQYF. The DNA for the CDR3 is TGCAGCGTTGCCACTCGCGGGAAGGACTCCTACGAGCAGTACTTC.

This CDR3 is CASSPSGSYNEQFF. The CDR3 DNA is TGTGCCAGCAGCCCTAGCGGGAGCTACAATGAGCAGTTCTTC. The V call is TRBV9, the J call TRBJ2-1; 10 positions match TRBD2. V shed 4 bases and J 3 bases; nucleotides not matched to a gene: 1. The CDR3 totals 14 residues. The V gene's germline CDR1 is SGDLS and CDR2 YYNGEE.

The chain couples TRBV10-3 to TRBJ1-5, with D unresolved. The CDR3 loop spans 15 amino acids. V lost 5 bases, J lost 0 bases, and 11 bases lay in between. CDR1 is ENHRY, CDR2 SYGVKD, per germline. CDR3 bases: TGTGCCATCAGTTTAAACAGCAATAGCAATCAGCCCCAGCATTTT. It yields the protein CAISLNSNSNQPQHF.

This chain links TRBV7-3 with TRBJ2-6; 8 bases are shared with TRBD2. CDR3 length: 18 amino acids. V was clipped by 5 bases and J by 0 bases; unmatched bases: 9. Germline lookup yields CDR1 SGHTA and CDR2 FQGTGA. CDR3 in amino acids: CASSPGGTVSSGANVLTF. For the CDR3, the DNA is TGTGCCAGCAGCCCGGGGGGGACCGTTAGCTCTGGGGCCAACGTCCTGACTTTC.

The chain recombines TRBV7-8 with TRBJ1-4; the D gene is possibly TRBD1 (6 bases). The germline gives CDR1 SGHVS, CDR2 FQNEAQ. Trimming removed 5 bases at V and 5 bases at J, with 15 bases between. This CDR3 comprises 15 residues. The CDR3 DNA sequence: TGTGCCAGCAGCCCCCAGGACAGCGAGAATGAAAAACTGTTTTTT. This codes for CASSPQDSENEKLFF.

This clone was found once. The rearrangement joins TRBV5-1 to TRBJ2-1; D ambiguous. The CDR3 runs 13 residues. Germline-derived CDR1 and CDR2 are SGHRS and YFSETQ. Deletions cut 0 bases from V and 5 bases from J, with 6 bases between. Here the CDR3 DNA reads TGCGCCAGCAGCTTGGTACTTAACAATGAGCAGTTCTTC. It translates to CASSLVLNNEQFF.

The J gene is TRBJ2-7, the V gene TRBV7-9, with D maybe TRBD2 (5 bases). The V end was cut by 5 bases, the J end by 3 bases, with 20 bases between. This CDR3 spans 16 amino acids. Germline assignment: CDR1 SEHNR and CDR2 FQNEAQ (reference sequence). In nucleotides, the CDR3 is TGTGCCAGCAGCCCAAAGGCGGGCAGGACGGACTACGAGCAGTACTTC. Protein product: CASSPKAGRTDYEQYF.

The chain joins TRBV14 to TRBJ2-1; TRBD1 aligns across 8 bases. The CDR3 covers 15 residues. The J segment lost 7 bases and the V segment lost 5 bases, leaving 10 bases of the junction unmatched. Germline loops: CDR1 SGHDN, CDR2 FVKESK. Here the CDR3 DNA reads TGTGCCAGCAGCTGGGGGACAGGCGGTTGGAATGAGCAGTTCTTC. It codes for CASSWGTGGWNEQFF.

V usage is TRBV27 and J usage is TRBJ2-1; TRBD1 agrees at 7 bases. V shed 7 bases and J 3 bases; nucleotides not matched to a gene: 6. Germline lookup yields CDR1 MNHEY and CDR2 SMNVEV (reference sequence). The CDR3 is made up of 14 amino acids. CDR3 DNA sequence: TGTGCCAGCAACTCCGGGGACAGCTACAATGAGCAGTTCTTC. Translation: CASNSGDSYNEQFF.

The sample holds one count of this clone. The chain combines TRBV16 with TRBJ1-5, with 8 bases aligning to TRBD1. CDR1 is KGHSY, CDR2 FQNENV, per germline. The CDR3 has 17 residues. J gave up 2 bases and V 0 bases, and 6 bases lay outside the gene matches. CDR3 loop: CASSQSGNRGGNQPQHF. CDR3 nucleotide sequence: TGTGCCAGCAGCCAATCGGGGAACAGGGGGGGCAATCAGCCCCAGCATTTT.

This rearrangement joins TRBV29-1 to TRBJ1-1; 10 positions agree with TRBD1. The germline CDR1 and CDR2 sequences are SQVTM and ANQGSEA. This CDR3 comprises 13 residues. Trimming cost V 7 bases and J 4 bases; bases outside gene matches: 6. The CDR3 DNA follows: TGCAGCGCCGGGGACAGGGGAGGCACTGAAGCTTTCTTT. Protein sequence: CSAGDRGGTEAFF.

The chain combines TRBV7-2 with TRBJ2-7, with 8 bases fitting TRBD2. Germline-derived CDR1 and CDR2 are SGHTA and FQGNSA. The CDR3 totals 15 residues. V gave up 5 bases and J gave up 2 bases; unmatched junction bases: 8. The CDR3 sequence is CASSPFGGVAYEQYF. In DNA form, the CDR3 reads TGTGCCAGCAGCCCCTTCGGGGGGGTAGCCTACGAGCAGTACTTC.

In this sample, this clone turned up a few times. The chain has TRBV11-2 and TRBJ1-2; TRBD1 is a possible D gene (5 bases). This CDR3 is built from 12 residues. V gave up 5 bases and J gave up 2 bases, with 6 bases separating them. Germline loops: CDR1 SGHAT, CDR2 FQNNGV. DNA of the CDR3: TGTGCCAGCAGCCAGGGCAACTATGGCTACACCTTC. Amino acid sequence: CASSQGNYGYTF.

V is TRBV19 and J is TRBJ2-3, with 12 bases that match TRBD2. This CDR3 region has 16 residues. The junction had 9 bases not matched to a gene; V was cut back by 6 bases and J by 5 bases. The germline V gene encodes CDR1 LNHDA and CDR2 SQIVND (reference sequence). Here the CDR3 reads CASRTSSGRALDTQYF. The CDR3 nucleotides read TGTGCCAGTAGAACATCTAGCGGGAGGGCCCTAGATACGCAGTATTTT.

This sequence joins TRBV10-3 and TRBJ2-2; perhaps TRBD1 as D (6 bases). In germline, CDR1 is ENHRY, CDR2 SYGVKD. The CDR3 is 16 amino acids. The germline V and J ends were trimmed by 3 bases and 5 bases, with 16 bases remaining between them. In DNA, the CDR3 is TGTGCCATCAGTGAACCCCTAGACAGGCGGACCGGGGAGCTGTTTTTT. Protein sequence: CAISEPLDRRTGELFF.

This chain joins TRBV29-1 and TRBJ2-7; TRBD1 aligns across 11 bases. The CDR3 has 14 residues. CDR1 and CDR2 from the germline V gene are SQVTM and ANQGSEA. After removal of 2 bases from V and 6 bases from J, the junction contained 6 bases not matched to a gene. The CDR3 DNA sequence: TGCAGCGTTGAACTCCGGGACAGGGGGACCGAGCAGTACTTC. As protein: CSVELRDRGTEQYF.

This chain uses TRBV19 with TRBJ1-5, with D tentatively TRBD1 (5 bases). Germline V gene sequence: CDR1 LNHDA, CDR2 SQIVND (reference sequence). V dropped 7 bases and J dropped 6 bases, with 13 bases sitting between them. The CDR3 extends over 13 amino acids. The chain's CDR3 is CASTFAGIQPQHF. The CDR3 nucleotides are TGTGCCAGTACCTTTGCAGGGATTCAGCCCCAGCATTTT.

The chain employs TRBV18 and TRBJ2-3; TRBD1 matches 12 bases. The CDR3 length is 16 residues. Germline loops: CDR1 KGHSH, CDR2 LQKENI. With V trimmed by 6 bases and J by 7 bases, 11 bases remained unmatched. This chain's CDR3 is CASSPTQGQGAHTQYF. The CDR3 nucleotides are TGTGCCAGCTCCCCAACACAGGGACAGGGGGCACATACGCAGTATTTT.

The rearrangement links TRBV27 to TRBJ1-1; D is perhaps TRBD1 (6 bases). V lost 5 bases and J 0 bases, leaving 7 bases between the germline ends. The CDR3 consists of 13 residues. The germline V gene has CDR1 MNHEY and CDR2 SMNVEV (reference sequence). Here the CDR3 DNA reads TGTGCCAGCAGTGGACAGATGAACACTGAAGCTTTCTTT. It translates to CASSGQMNTEAFF.

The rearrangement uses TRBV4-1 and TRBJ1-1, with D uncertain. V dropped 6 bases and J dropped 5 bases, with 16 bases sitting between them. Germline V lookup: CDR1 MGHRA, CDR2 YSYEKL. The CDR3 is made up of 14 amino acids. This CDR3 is CASRALLRGTEAFF. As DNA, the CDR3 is TGCGCCAGCAGGGCCTTGCTGAGAGGGACTGAAGCTTTCTTT.

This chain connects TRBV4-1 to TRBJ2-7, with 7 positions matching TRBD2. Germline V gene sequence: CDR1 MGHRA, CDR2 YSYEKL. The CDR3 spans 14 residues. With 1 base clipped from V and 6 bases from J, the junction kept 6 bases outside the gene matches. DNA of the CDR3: TGCGCCAGCAGCCAAGCAGCGGGGATGGCCGAGCAGTACTTC. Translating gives CASSQAAGMAEQYF.

The CDR3 protein is CAISGGLAGVNEQFF. The DNA of the CDR3 is TGTGCCATCAGTGGAGGACTAGCGGGAGTCAATGAGCAGTTCTTC. This sequence joins TRBV10-3 and TRBJ2-1, with 13 bases that match TRBD2. Germline V gene lookup returns CDR1 ENHRY and CDR2 SYGVKD. The CDR3 length is 15 residues. Unmatched junction bases numbered 3, after V lost 4 bases and J lost 6 bases.

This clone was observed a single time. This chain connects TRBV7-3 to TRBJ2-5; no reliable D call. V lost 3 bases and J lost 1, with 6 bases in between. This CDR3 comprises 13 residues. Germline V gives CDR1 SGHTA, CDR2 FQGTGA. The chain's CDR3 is CASSLTPQETQYF. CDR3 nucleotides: TGTGCCAGCAGCTTGACTCCCCAAGAGACCCAGTACTTC.

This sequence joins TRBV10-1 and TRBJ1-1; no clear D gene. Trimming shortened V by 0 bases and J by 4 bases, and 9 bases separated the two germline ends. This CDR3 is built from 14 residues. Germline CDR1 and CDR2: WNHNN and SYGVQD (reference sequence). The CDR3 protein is CASSESFEGTEAFF. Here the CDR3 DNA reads TGCGCCAGCAGTGAGTCTTTCGAGGGCACTGAAGCTTTCTTT.

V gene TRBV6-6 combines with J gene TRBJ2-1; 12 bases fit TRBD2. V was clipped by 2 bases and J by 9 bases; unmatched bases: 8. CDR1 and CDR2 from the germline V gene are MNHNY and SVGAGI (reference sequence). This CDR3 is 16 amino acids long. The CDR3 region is CASSYALAGGRSEQFF. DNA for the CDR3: TGTGCCAGCAGTTACGCGCTAGCGGGAGGGCGTAGTGAGCAGTTCTTC.

CDR3 in DNA: TGTGCCAGCAGCTTATTGTGGCTAGCGGGCAAATACGAGCAGTACTTC. Protein: CASSLLWLAGKYEQYF. The V gene is TRBV7-3, the J gene TRBJ2-7, with TRBD2 matching over 8 bases. Per germline, CDR1 SGHTA and CDR2 FQGTGA. The V and J ends lost 2 bases and 4 bases, in that order; junction bases with no gene match: 10. The CDR3 runs 16 residues.

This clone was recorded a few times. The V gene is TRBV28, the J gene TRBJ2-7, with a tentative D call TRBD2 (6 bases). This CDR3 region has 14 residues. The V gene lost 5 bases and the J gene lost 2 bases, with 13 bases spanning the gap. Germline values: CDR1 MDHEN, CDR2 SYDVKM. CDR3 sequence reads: CASSRGLLAYEQYF. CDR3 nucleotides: TGTGCCAGCAGTCGGGGACTCCTGGCCTACGAGCAGTACTTC.

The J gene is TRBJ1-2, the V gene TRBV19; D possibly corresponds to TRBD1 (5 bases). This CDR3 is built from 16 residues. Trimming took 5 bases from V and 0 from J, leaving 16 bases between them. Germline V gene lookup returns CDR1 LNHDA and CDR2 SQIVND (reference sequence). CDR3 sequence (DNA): TGTGCCAGTAGTGCCCCTGGACGGGGGGCTAACTATGGCTACACCTTC. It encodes CASSAPGRGANYGYTF. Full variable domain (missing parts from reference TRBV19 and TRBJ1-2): DGGITQSPKYLFRKEGQNVTLSCEQNLNHDAMYWYRQDPGQGLRLIYYSQIVNDFQKGDIAEGYSVSREKKESFPLTVTSAQKNPTAFYLCASSAPGRGANYGYTFGSGTRLTVV.